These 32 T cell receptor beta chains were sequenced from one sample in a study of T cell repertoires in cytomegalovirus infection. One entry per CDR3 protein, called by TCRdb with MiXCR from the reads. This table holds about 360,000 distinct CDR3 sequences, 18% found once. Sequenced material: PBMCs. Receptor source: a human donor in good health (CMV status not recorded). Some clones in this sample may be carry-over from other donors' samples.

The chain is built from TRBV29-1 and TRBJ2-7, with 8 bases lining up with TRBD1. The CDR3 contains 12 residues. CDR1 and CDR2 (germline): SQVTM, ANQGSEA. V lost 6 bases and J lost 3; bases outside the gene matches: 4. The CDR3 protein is CSVTGAGYEQYF. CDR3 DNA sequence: TGCAGCGTGACAGGGGCAGGCTACGAGCAGTACTTC.

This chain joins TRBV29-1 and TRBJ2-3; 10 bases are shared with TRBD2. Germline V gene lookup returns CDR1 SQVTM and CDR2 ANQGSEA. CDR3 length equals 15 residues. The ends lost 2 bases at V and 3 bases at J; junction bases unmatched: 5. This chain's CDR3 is CSVEPSGRETDTQYF. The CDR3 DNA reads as TGCAGCGTTGAACCTAGCGGGAGAGAAACAGATACGCAGTATTTT.

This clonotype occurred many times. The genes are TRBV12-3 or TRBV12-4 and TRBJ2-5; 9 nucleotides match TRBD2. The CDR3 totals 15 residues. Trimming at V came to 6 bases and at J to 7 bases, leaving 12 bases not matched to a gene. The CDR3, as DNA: TGTGCCAGCAGCCCCCCGGGGACTAGCCTTTGGACCCAGTACTTC. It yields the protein CASSPPGTSLWTQYF.

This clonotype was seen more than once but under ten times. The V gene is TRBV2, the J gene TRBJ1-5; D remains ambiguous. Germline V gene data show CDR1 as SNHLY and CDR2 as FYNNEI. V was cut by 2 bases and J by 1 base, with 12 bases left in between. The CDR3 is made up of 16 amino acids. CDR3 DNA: TGTGCCAGCAGTGAAAAGGAGGGAGTAAGCAATCAGCCCCAGCATTTT. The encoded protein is CASSEKEGVSNQPQHF.

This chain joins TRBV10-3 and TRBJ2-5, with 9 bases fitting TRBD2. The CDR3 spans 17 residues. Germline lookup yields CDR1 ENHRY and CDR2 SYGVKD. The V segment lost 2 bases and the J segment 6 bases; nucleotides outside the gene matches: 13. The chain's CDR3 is CAISEGVVAGVRKTQYF. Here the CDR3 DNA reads TGTGCCATCAGTGAGGGCGTGGTAGCGGGGGTTCGTAAGACCCAGTACTTC.

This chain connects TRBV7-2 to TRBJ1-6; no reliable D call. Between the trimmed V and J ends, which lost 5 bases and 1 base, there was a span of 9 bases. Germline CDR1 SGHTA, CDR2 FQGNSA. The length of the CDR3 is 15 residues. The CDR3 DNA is TGTGCCAGCAGCATCGGAGGGTCCTATAATTCACCCCTCCACTTT. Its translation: CASSIGGSYNSPLHF.

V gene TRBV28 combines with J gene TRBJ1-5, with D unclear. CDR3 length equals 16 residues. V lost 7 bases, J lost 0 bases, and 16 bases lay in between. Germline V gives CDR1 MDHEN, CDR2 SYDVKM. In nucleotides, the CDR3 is TGTGCCAGCACTGGGTATGGTTCACCTAGCAATCAGCCCCAGCATTTT. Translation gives CASTGYGSPSNQPQHF.

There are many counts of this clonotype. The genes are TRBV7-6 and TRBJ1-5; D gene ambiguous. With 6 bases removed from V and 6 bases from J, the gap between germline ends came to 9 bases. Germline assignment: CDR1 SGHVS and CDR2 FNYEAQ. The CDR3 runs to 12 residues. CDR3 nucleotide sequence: TGTGCCAGCAGTTTGGTTGGTCAGCCCCAGCATTTT. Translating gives CASSLVGQPQHF.

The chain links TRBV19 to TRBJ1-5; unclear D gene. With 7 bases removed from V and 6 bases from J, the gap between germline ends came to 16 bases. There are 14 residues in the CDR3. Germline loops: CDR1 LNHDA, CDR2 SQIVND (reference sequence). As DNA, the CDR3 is TGTGCCAGTAACCCCGGACTGATGCCTCAGCCCCAGCATTTT. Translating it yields CASNPGLMPQPQHF.

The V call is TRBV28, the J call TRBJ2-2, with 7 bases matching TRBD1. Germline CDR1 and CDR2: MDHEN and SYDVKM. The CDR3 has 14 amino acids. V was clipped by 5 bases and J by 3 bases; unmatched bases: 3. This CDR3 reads CASSSTGDTGELFF. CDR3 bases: TGTGCCAGCAGTAGTACAGGGGACACCGGGGAGCTGTTTTTT. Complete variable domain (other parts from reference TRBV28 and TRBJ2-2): DVKVTQSSRYLVKRTGEKVFLECVQDMDHENMFWYRQDPGLGLRLIYFSYDVKMKEKGDIPEGYSVSREKKERFSLILESASTNQTSMYLCASSSTGDTGELFFGEGSRLTVL.

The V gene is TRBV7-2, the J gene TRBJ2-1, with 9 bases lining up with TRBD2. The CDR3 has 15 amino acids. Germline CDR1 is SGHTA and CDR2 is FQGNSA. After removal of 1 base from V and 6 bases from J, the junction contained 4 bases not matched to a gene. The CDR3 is CASSLELAGFNEQFF. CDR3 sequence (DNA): TGTGCCAGCAGCTTAGAACTAGCGGGCTTCAATGAGCAGTTCTTC.

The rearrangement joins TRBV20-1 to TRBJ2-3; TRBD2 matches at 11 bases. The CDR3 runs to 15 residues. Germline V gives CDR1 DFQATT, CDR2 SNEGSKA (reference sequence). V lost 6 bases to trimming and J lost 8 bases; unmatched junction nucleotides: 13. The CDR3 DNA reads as TGCAGTGCCCACATAGCGGGGGGGCAAGGGGTTACGCAGTATTTT. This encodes CSAHIAGGQGVTQYF.

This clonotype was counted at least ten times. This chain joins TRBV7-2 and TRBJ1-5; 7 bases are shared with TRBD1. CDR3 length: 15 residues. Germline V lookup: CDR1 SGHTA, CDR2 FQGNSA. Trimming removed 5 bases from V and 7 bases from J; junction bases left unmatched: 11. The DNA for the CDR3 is TGTGCCAGCAGCAGTACAGGGGTAACAGAACAGCCCCAGCATTTT. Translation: CASSSTGVTEQPQHF.

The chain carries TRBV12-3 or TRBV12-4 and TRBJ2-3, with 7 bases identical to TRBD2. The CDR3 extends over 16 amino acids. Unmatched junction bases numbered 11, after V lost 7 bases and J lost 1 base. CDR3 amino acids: CASTTAQLAGTDTQYF. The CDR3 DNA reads TGTGCCAGCACCACCGCCCAGCTAGCGGGCACAGATACGCAGTATTTT.

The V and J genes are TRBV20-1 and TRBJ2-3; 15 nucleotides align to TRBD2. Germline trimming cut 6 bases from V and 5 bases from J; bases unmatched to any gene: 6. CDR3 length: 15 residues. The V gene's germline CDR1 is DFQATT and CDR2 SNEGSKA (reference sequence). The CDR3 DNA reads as TGCAGTGCCAAACCGGGACTAGCGGGAGGAGATACGCAGTATTTT. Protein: CSAKPGLAGGDTQYF.

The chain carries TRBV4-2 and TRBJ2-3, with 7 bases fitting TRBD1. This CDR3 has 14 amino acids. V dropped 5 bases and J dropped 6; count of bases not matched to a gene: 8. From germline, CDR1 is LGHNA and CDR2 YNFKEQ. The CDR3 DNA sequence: TGTGCCAGCAGCGTCGGGACAGCTTTGGATACGCAGTATTTT. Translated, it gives CASSVGTALDTQYF.

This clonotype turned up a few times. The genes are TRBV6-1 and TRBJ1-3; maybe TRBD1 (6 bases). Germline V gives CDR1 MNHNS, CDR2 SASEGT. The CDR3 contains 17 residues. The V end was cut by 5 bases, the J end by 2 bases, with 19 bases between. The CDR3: CASSSRGGQATGNTIYF. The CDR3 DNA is TGTGCCAGCAGTTCTAGGGGGGGTCAGGCGACTGGAAACACCATATATTTT.

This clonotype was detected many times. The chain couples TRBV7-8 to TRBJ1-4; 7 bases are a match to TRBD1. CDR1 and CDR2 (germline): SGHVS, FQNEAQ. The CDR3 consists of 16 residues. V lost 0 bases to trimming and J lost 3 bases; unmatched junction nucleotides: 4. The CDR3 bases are TGTGCCAGCAGCTTAGCGTGGGACAGCTCTAATGAAAAACTGTTTTTT. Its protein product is CASSLAWDSSNEKLFF. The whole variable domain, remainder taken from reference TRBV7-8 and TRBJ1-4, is GAGVSQSPRYKVAKRGQDVALRCDPISGHVSLFWYQQALGQGPEFLTYFQNEAQLDKSGLPSDRFFAERPEGSVSTLKIQRTQQEDSAVYLCASSLAWDSSNEKLFFGSGTQLSVL.

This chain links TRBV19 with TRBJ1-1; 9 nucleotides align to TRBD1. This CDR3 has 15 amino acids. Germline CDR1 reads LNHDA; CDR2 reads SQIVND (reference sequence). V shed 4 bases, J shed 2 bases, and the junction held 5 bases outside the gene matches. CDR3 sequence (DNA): TGTGCCAGTAGTAGGACAGGGGCGATTAACACTGAAGCTTTCTTT. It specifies CASSRTGAINTEAFF.

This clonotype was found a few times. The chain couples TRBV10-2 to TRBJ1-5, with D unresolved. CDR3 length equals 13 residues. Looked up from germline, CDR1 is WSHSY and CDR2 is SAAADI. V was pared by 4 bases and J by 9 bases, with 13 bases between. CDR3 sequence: CASSGDAIRPQHF. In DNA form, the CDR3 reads TGCGCCAGCAGTGGAGACGCTATACGGCCCCAGCATTTT.

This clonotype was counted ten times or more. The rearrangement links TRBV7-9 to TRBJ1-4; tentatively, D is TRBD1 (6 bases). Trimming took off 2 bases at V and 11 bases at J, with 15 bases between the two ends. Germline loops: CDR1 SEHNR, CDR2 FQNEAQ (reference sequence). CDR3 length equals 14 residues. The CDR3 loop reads CASSLSGGSEKLFF. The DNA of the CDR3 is TGTGCCAGCAGCTTATCGGGGGGCTCGGAGAAACTGTTTTTT.

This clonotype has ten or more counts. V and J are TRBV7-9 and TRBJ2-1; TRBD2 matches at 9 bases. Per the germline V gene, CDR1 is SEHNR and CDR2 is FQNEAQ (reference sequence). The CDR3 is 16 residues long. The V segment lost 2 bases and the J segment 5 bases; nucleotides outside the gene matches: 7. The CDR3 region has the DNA TGTGCCAGCAGCTTAAGTTTAGCGGGGGCCCACAATGAGCAGTTCTTC. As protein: CASSLSLAGAHNEQFF.

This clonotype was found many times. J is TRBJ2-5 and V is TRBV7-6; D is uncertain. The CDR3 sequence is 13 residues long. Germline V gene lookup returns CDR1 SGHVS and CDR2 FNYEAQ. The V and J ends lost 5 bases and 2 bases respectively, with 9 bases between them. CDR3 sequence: CASSPLEQETQYF. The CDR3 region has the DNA TGTGCCAGCAGCCCCTTGGAGCAAGAGACCCAGTACTTC. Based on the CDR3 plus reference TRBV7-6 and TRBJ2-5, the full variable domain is GAGVSQSPRYKVTKRGQDVALRCDPISGHVSLYWYRQALGQGPEFLTYFNYEAQQDKSGLPNDRFSAERPEGSISTLTIQRTEQRDSAMYRCASSPLEQETQYFGPGTRLLVL.

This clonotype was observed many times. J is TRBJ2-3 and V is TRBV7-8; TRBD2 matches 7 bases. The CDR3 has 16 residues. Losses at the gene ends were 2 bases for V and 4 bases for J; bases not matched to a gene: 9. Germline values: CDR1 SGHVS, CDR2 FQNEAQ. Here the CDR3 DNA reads TGTGCCAGCAGCTTACTAGATTTGCTAGCGGCAGATACGCAGTATTTT. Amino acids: CASSLLDLLAADTQYF.

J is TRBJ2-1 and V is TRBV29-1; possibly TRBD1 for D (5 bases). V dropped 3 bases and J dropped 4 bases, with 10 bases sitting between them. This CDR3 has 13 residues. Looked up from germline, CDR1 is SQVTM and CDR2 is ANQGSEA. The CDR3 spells CSVEQTEYNEQFF. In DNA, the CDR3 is TGCAGCGTTGAGCAGACAGAGTACAATGAGCAGTTCTTC.

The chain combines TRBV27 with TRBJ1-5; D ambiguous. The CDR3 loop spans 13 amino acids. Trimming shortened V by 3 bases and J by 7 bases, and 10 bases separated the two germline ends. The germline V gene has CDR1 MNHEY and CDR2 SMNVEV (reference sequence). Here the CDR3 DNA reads TGTGCCAGCAGTTTTTCCGGGCTCCAGCCCCAGCATTTT. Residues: CASSFSGLQPQHF.

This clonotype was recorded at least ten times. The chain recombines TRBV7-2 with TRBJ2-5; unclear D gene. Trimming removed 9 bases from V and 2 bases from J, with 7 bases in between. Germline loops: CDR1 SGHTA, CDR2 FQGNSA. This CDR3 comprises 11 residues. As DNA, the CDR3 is TGTGCCAGTAAACTTCAAGAGACCCAGTACTTC. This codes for CASKLQETQYF.

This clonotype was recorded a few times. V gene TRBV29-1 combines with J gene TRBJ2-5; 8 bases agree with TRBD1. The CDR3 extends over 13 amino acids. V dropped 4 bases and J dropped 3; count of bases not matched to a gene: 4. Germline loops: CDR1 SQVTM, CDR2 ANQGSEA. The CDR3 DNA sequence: TGCAGCGTTGGGTACAGGGGGAAAGAGACCCAGTACTTC. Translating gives CSVGYRGKETQYF.

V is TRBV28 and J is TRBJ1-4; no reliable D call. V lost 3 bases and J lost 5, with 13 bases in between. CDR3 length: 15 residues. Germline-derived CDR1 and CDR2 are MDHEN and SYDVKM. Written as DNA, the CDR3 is TGTGCCAGCAGTTTGCGACAACTGTCGAATGAAAAACTGTTTTTT. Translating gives CASSLRQLSNEKLFF.

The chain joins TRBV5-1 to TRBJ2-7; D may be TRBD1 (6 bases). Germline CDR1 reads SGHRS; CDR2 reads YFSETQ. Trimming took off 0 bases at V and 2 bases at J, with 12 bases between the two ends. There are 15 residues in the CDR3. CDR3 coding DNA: TGCGCCAGCAGCTTGGACCGGGACATTACCTACGAGCAGTACTTC. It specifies CASSLDRDITYEQYF.

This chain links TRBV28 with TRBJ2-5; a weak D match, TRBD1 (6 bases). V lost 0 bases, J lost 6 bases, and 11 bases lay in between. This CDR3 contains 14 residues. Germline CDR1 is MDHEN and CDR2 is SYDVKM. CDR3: CASSLWGAQKTQYF. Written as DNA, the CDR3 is TGTGCCAGCAGTTTATGGGGGGCGCAGAAGACCCAGTACTTC.

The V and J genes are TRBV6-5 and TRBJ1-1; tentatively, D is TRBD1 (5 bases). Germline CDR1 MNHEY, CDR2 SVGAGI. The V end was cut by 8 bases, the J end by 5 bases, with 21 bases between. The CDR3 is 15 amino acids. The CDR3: CASRTFGGHPTEAFF. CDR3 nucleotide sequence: TGTGCCAGCCGGACGTTTGGGGGTCACCCGACTGAAGCTTTCTTT.